Sequencing of this TCR beta chain was carried out in a study of human T cells and chemical hapten exposure. Documented time point: pre-sensitization, week 0. Described treatment: therapeutic diphenylcyclopropenone sensitization with weekly scalp DPC. From the RACE reads, TCRdb called clonotypes with MiXCR, one entry per CDR3 protein. The top ten clones hold roughly 4.5% of a sample with over 70,000 distinct CDR3 sequences, less than 15% of them seen once. This clonotype was observed a few times. This material consisted of whole blood, taken in connection with sensitization to the hapten diphenylcyclopropenone (DPC). The clonotype was recovered from a woman between 50 and 59 years old with alopecia areata. Some clones in this sample may be carry-over from other donors' samples.

The CDR3 DNA is TGCAGTGCTAGAGGAAACCCAGAGGCTGGTAGAGATACGCAGTATTTT. Translating gives CSARGNPEAGRDTQYF. The rearrangement uses TRBV20-1 and TRBJ2-3; D is uncertain. CDR3 length: 16 amino acids. V gave up 1 base and J gave up 5 bases, with 19 bases separating them. Germline V CDR1 and CDR2: DFQATT, SNEGSKA (reference sequence).